What follows describes a single T cell receptor (beta chain). Its antigen is unidentified. This entry belongs to a study of cytomegalovirus exposure and HLA in healthy donors. The wider study: Early released data comprised around 80 million unique TCRs from HLA-typed donors. Findings and caveats of the study: Previous analysis showed most TCR beta V segments were productive about 87% or about 30% of the time. Reports indicate that TCR beta sequences accurately predicted the HLA-A and HLA-B alleles of most subjects.

Vbeta (60) and Jbeta (13) primers were used in the PCR. TCRdb's table, derived via immunoSEQ multiplex PCR, lists solely in-frame clones and lacks some. The table shows roughly 190,000 clones, with roughly 75% occurring only once. In germline, CDR1 is SGHNT, CDR2 YYREEE (reference sequence). V trimming: 2 bases; J trimming: 1 base; junction bases outside the gene matches: 4. The CDR3 covers 15 residues. Sequencing was done on a sample of PBMCs. The source of this sequence is a man aged 25-45 years in good health and CMV-seropositive. The V call is TRBV5-4, the J call TRBJ2-5, with 8 bases fitting TRBD2. This CDR3 is CASSFVAGLQETQYF. As DNA, the CDR3 is TGTGCCAGCAGCTTTGTAGCGGGGCTCCAAGAGACCCAGTACTTC.